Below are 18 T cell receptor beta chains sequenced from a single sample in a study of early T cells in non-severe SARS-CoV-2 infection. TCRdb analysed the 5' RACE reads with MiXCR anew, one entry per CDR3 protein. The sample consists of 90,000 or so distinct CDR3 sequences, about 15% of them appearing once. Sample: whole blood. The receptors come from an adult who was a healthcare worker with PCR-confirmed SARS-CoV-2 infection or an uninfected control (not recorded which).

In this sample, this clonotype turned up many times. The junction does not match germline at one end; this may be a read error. The CDR3 sequence is CASSEEGEIF. The CDR3, as DNA: TGTGCCAGCAGTGAAGAGGGAGAAATCTTT. V usage is TRBV6-1 and J usage is TRBJ1-1; D gene ambiguous. Germline assignment: CDR1 MNHNS and CDR2 SASEGT. The CDR3 consists of 10 residues.

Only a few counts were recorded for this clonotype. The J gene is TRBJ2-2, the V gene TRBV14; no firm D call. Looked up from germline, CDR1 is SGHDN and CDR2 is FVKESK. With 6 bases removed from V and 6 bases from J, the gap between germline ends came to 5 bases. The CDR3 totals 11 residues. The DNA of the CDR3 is TGTGCCAGCAGTCAACCCGGGGAGCTGTTTTTT. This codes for CASSQPGELFF.

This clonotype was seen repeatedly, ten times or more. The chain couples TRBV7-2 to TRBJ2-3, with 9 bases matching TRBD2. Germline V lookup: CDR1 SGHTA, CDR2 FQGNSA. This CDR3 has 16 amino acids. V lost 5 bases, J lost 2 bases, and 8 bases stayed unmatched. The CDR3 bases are TGTGCCAGCAGCGTACAAGCGGGAGGTTTCACAGATACGCAGTATTTT. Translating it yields CASSVQAGGFTDTQYF.

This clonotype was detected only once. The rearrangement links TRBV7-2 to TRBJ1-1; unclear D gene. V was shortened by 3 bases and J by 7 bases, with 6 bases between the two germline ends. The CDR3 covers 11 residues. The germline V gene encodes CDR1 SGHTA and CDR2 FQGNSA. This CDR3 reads CASSLDGEAFF. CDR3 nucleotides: TGTGCCAGCAGCTTGGACGGTGAAGCTTTCTTT.

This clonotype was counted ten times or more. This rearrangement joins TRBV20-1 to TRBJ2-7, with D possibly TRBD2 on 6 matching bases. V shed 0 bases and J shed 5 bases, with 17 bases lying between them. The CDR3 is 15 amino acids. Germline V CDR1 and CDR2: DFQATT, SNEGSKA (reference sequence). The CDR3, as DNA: TGCAGTGCTAGAGATGGAGGGGCAGGTGGCAACGAGCAGTACTTC. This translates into CSARDGGAGGNEQYF.

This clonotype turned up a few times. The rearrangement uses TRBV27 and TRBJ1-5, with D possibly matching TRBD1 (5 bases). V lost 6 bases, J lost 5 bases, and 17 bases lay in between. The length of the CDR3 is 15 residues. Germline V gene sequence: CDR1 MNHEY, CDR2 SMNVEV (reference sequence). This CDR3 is CASSNGDGLDQPQHF. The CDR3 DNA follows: TGTGCCAGCAGCAACGGGGACGGGTTGGATCAGCCCCAGCATTTT.

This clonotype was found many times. The CDR3 here is CASSLGGELSYNEQFF. As DNA, the CDR3 is TGTGCCAGCAGCTTAGGGGGAGAACTCTCCTACAATGAGCAGTTCTTC. This sequence joins TRBV11-2 and TRBJ2-1; a possible D gene is TRBD2 (5 bases). Germline lookup yields CDR1 SGHAT and CDR2 FQNNGV. Trimming removed 1 base at V and 0 bases at J, with 10 bases between. This CDR3 has 16 amino acids.

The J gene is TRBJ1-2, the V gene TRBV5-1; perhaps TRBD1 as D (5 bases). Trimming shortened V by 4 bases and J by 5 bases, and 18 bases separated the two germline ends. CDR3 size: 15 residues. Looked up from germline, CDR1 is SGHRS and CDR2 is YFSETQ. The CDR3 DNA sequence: TGCGCCAGCAGCCCTGGCGGGGGAGAGCAGTATGGCTACACCTTC. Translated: CASSPGGGEQYGYTF. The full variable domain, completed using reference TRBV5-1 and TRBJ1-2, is KAGVTQTPRYLIKTRGQQVTLSCSPISGHRSVSWYQQTPGQGLQFLFEYFSETQRNKGNFPGRFSGRQFSNSRSEMNVSTLELGDSALYLCASSPGGGEQYGYTFGSGTRLTVV.

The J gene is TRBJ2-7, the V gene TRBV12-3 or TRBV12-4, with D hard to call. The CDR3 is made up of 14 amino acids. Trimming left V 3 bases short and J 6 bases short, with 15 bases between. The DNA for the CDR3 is TGTGCCAGCAGTTTTCCAGGCCTACTAAGCGAGCAGTACTTC. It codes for CASSFPGLLSEQYF.

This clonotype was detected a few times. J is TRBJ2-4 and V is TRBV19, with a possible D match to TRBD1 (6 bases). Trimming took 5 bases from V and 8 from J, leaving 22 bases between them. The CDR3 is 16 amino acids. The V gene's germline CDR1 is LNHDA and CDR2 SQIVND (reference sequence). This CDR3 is CASSPLFGRSGDIQYF. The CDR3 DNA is TGTGCCAGTAGTCCCCTGTTTGGACGGTCAGGGGACATTCAGTACTTC.

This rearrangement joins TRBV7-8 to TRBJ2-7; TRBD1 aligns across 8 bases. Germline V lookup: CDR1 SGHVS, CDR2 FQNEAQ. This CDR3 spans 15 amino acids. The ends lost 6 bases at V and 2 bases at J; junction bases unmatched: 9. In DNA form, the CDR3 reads TGTGCCAGCAGGCCTGACAGGGGCCCCACCTACGAGCAGTACTTC. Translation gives CASRPDRGPTYEQYF.

The CDR3: CASSQDFPAGEQYF. The CDR3 DNA sequence: TGCGCCAGCAGCCAAGATTTTCCGGCGGGGGAGCAGTACTTC. This chain connects TRBV4-3 to TRBJ2-7; the D gene is possibly TRBD2 (6 bases). Germline assignment: CDR1 LGHNA and CDR2 YSLEER. The CDR3 loop spans 14 amino acids. V was cut by 0 bases and J by 7 bases, with 13 bases left in between.

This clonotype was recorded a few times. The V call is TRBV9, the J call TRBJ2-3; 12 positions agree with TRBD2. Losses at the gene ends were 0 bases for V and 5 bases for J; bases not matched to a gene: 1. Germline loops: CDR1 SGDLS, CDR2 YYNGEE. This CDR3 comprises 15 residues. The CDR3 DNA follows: TGTGCCAGCAGCGTAGGACTAGCGGGAGTAGATACGCAGTATTTT. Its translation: CASSVGLAGVDTQYF.

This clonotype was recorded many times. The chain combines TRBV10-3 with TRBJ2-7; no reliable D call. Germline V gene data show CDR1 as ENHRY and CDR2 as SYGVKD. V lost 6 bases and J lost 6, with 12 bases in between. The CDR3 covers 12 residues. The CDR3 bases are TGTGCCATCAGCGAGAGACCACGCGAGCAGTACTTC. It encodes CAISERPREQYF.

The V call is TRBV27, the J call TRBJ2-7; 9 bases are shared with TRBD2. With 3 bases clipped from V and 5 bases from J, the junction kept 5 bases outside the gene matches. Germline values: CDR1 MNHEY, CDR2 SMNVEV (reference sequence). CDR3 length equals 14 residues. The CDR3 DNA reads TGTGCCAGCAGTTTGCGGGAGGGTCTTGACGAGCAGTACTTC. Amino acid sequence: CASSLREGLDEQYF.

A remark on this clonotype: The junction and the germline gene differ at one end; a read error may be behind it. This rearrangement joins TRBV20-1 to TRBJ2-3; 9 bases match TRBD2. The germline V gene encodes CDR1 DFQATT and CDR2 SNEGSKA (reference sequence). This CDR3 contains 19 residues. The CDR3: CSARAGGHHLAGRTDTQYF. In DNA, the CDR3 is TGCAGTGCCAGAGCCGGTGGACACCATCTAGCGGGGCGCACAGATACGCAGTATTTT.

CDR3 sequence: CASSLPGAVETQYF. CDR3 DNA: TGTGCCAGCAGCTTGCCGGGAGCAGTGGAGACCCAGTACTTC. V gene TRBV5-6 combines with J gene TRBJ2-5; maybe TRBD2 (6 bases). The CDR3 runs to 14 residues. CDR1 and CDR2 (germline): SGHDT, YYEEEE. The germline V and J ends were trimmed by 1 base and 5 bases, with 12 bases remaining between them.

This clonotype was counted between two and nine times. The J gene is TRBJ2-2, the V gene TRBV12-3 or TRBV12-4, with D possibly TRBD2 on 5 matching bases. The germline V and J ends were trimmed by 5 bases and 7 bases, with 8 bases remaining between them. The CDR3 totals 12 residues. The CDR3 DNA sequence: TGTGCCAGCAGTACGGAGGACGGGGAGCTGTTTTTT. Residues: CASSTEDGELFF.